The rows below give T cell receptor beta chains drawn from one sample of a study of shared T cell receptors in the human thymus. The assay was immunoSEQ multiplex PCR, and TCRdb's table has in-frame clones only and misses some. The table has hundreds of thousands of clones, 85% to 90% seen once. Separately, the same data were catalogued under a study of human thymus T cells.

Sequences were obtained from thymocytes. The receptor source for this set is a boy under two years old with a congenital heart defect. The CDR3 runs from the conserved cysteine through the conserved F or W. The D gene is left open where the match is weak. Expanded clones are given a class, and other clones once, few, many or no size at all.

V gene	J gene	clone size	D gene	CDR3 protein
TRBV5-1	TRBJ2-7	once	NA	CASSLQRAKPHEQYF
TRBV9	TRBJ2-6	NA	NA	CASSVTPLAGANVLTF
TRBV6-4	TRBJ2-1	NA	TRBD2	CASSRTSGSGNEQFF
TRBV4-3	TRBJ2-3	once	NA	CASSHRTDTDTQYF
TRBV29-1	TRBJ2-7	few	TRBD2	CSASGSYEQYF
TRBV15	TRBJ2-7	NA	TRBD1	CATSAGQGDYYEQYF
TRBV7-2	TRBJ2-1	NA	NA	CASSLGLKTKNNEQFF
TRBV12-2	TRBJ1-2	NA	NA	CASRLASNRGWEGYTF
TRBV6-1	TRBJ1-5	NA	NA	CASSEVVGAKVQPQHF
TRBV28	TRBJ2-7	once	NA	CASSLAGSGDSSYEQYF
TRBV30	TRBJ2-7	NA	NA	CAWSVGQSYEQYF
TRBV2	TRBJ2-1	once	NA	CASSPAELSRRSYNEQFF
TRBV14	TRBJ2-7	NA	TRBD2	CASSQDIGLAEPHEQYF
TRBV4-3	TRBJ2-3	NA	TRBD2	CASSQEVAGKPLTSDTQYF
TRBV27	TRBJ2-1	NA	TRBD2	CASSLVPAGSSYNEQFF
TRBV4-1	TRBJ2-1	NA	TRBD2	CASSHFGLAGEDEQFF
TRBV15	TRBJ2-3	NA	NA	CATSGTIQTLVTDTQYF
TRBV15	TRBJ2-7	NA	TRBD2	CATSRDHGLAGINEQYF
TRBV12-5	TRBJ2-1	NA	NA	CASGFPGESSYNEQFF
TRBV10-3	TRBJ1-3	once	NA	CAISRGAGNTIYF
TRBV4-2	NA	NA	NA	CASSQDRYEQYF
TRBV4-2	TRBJ2-5	NA	TRBD2	CASSPDGPSGGNSETQYF
TRBV6-6	TRBJ1-1	few	NA	CASSRPRSGAFF
TRBV11-2	TRBJ2-2	NA	TRBD2	CASSSGLAGDGITGELFF
TRBV28	TRBJ2-7	NA	NA	CASSLGRITYEQYF
TRBV28	TRBJ2-1	once	TRBD2	CASSLFPSGSPSSYNEQFF
TRBV30	NA	NA	NA	CAWSWTKKIYEQYF
TRBV5-6	TRBJ2-3	NA	NA	CASSRAARTSTDTQYF
TRBV27	TRBJ1-1	NA	TRBD1	CASSNGQGQGGKNTEAFF
TRBV28	TRBJ2-5	NA	TRBD2	CASSRSHPGLAAETQYF
TRBV6-4	TRBJ2-2	NA	TRBD1	CASSGGVNTGELFF
TRBV5-1	TRBJ2-7	NA	TRBD2	CASRLEPPGRVEQYF
TRBV5-1	TRBJ2-3	NA	TRBD2	CASSSPTQSGRGESDTQYF
TRBV30	TRBJ2-7	NA	NA	CAWSISGDPYEQYF
TRBV20-1	TRBJ2-5	NA	NA	CRGDLRETQYF
TRBV7-6	TRBJ2-7	NA	TRBD2	CASSTRTSGRDEQYF
TRBV12-5	TRBJ2-1	NA	TRBD1	CASAGQEEFYGEQFF
TRBV27	TRBJ2-1	NA	NA	CASSSRTGQPSHNEQFF
TRBV10-3	TRBJ2-6	NA	NA	CAIRARDGSSGANVLTF
TRBV27	TRBJ2-3	NA	TRBD2	CASSAIAGPPDSTDTQYF
TRBV15	TRBJ2-1	NA	TRBD2	CATSRGTSGMPVYNEQFF
TRBV28	TRBJ1-1	NA	TRBD1	CASWVRTGNTEAFF
TRBV4-3	TRBJ2-1	NA	NA	CASSQEAPEPDRVF
TRBV1	TRBJ1-1	NA	NA	CTSSLLGNTEAFF
TRBV4-1	TRBJ2-3	NA	NA	CASSQEEGAPDTQYF
TRBV27	TRBJ2-7	NA	NA	CASSPRNEQYF
TRBV30	TRBJ2-3	NA	TRBD2	CAWSVRGTLAGGPGTDTQYF
TRBV5-4	TRBJ1-4	NA	NA	CASSLARAGSTEKLFF
TRBV4-3	TRBJ2-3	NA	TRBD2	CASSQRTSGPSTDTQYF
TRBV5-4	TRBJ2-7	NA	TRBD2	CASSPGPTSGRSEEQYF
TRBV7-9	TRBJ2-5	NA	NA	CASSLKSVAWAGETQYF
TRBV7-2	TRBJ2-3	NA	TRBD2	CASSPGLGTDTQYF
TRBV5-6	TRBJ2-7	NA	TRBD2	CASSLFSSGSPCEQYF
TRBV12-5	TRBJ2-7	NA	TRBD2	CASGLDPGLADPEQYF
TRBV14	TRBJ2-7	few	TRBD2	CASSQETALAVAYEQYF
TRBV19	TRBJ1-2	NA	TRBD1	CASSPRTGGDPNYGYTF
TRBV2	TRBJ1-1	NA	NA	CARRAPRQGTEAFF
TRBV18	TRBJ2-2	NA	TRBD2	CASSPGTSGRPGELFF
TRBV19	TRBJ2-7	NA	NA	CASPDDPGRSGFYEQYF
TRBV27	TRBJ2-1	NA	TRBD2	CASSLGEASGEQFF